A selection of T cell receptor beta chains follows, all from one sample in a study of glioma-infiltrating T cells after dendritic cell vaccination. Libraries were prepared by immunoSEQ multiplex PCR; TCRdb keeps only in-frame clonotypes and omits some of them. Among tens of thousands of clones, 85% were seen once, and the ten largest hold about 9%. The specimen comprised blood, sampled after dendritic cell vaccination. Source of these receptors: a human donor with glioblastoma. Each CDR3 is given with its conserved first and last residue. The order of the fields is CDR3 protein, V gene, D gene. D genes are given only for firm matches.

CASKGALASPLHF | TRBV7-2 | .
CASSQGTGISSYEQYF | TRBV4-3 | TRBD1
CASSVDGTNTGELFF | TRBV9 | .
CATSRDRKTGGYF | TRBV15 | .
CATRSYNEQFF | TRBV6-1 | .
CASSLRPQGAGTF | TRBV11-3 | TRBD1
CASRPAGIQKETQYF | TRBV19 | .
CASSPGTRYEKLFF | TRBV7-9 | .
CAISESGLAGQETQYF | TRBV10-3 | TRBD2
CAITPGNSPLHF | TRBV10-3 | .
CSVKTGTGPSMNTEAFF | TRBV29-1 | TRBD1
CASSFGKSYEQYF | TRBV7-2 | .
CASSVATGDGNTIYF | TRBV9 | .
CASSFPSGGGDTQYF | TRBV9 | TRBD2
CASSLDRGEQYF | TRBV28 | TRBD1
CASSPETGEETQYF | TRBV7-9 | TRBD1
CASSLAFRERGGGNEQFF | TRBV7-9 | TRBD2
CASSSITRGRTYEQYF | TRBV6-6 | .
CASSVLRGSFTEAFF | TRBV9 | .
CASSENTDRKIYNEQFF | TRBV25-1 | .
CASSGAGGSHYEQYF | TRBV5-1 | .
CASSPQGQPARGNTIYF | TRBV18 | TRBD1
CASTFKDLPGQAYPGQETQYF | TRBV9 | TRBD1
CASRTRQGKIETQYF | TRBV6-5 | .
CASSLTTGNRFRGTGELFF | TRBV13 | .
CASSAGDTYNQPQHF | TRBV2 | .
CASSYGVGGIGNTIYF | TRBV6-5 | .
CASTTGQSAALWYGYTF | TRBV19 | .
CSVEGETSGGLSYNEQFF | TRBV29-1 | TRBD2
CASSPFGPGGRTTQYF | TRBV19 | TRBD1
CASREVGLETQYF | TRBV6-5 | .
CASSIRTGGLNTEAFF | TRBV27 | TRBD1